A single sample gave rise to the 4 T cell receptor beta chains below, sequenced in a study of cytomegalovirus exposure and HLA in healthy donors. 13 Jbeta primers and 60 Vbeta primers were used for the PCR. The data were produced by immunoSEQ multiplex PCR, yet TCRdb's version contains in-frame clones alone and is incomplete. The sample carries some 160,000 clones, roughly three quarters recorded once. The sequenced material came from PBMCs. Every receptor here comes from a man aged 60 to 75 in good health and CMV-seronegative.

This clone has more than one count but fewer than ten. V gene TRBV19 combines with J gene TRBJ1-2, with 9 positions matching TRBD1. The CDR3 extends over 13 amino acids. Germline V gene lookup returns CDR1 LNHDA and CDR2 SQIVND (reference sequence). Unmatched junction bases numbered 1, after V lost 3 bases and J lost 5 bases. CDR3 amino acids: CASSIGTGYGYTF. The DNA of the CDR3 is TGTGCCAGTAGTATTGGGACAGGGTATGGCTACACCTTC.

The rearrangement uses TRBV5-1 and TRBJ2-5, with 7 bases identical to TRBD1. This CDR3 has 15 residues. J lost 5 bases, V lost 4 bases, and 11 bases had no gene match. The germline gives CDR1 SGHRS, CDR2 YFSETQ. The DNA for the CDR3 is TGCGCCAGCAGCCCCCCGACAGGGTTGGACGAGACCCAGTACTTC. The encoded protein is CASSPPTGLDETQYF.

The chain has TRBV6-5 and TRBJ1-1, with 8 nucleotides matching TRBD1. The V gene's germline CDR1 is MNHEY and CDR2 SVGAGI. The CDR3 loop spans 16 amino acids. Trimming at V came to 4 bases and at J to 4 bases, leaving 11 bases not matched to a gene. CDR3 sequence reads: CASSSLRTGLGTEAFF. In DNA, the CDR3 is TGTGCCAGCAGTTCTCTCCGGACAGGGTTGGGCACTGAAGCTTTCTTT.

The chain has TRBV28 and TRBJ2-7; 7 bases are shared with TRBD1. V shed 2 bases, J shed 3 bases, and the junction held 7 bases outside the gene matches. The germline CDR1 and CDR2 sequences are MDHEN and SYDVKM. The CDR3 is 15 amino acids. CDR3 nucleotides: TGTGCCAGCAGTTTAGATTCCGGGACAGTCTACGAGCAGTACTTC. It yields the protein CASSLDSGTVYEQYF.